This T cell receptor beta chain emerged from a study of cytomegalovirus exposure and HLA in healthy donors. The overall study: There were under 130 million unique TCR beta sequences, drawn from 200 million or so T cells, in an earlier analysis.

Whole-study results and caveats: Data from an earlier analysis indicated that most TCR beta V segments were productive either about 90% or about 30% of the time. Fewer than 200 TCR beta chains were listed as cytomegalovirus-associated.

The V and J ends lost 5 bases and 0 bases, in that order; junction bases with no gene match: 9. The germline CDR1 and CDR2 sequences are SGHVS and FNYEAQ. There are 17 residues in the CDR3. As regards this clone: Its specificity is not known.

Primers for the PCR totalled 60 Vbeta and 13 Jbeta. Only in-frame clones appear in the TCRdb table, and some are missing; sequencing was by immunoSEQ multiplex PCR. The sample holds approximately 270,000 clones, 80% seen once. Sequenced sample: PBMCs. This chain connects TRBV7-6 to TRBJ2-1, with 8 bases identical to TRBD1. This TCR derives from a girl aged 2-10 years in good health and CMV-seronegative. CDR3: CASSPGTGIGSYNEQFF. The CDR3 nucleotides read TGTGCCAGCAGCCCGGGGACAGGTATCGGCTCCTACAATGAGCAGTTCTTC.